These T cell receptor beta chains were read from a single sample in a study of OX40 agonist ivuxolimab in advanced cancers. Profiling relied on immunoSEQ multiplex PCR, and the TCRdb table lists in-frame clones only, not all of them. The repertoire holds 65,000 to 95,000 clones, with 80% to 90% as singletons. Sequences were derived from CD4+ or CD8+ T cells sorted from blood, sampled in a trial of the OX40 agonist ivuxolimab. The receptors stem from an adult with an advanced solid tumor such as melanoma, head and neck, liver or kidney cancer. Each CDR3 is given with its conserved first and last residue. The D gene is left open where the match is weak. A row's size may be missing; if present it is once, few, many or a size class.

J: TRBJ2-5; size: once; D: .; V: TRBV5-1; DNA: TGCGCCAGCAGCTTGGCGGGTACGAGCCGGGAGACCCAGTACTTC; CDR3: CASSLAGTSRETQYF
J: TRBJ1-5; size: .; D: .; V: TRBV5-1; DNA: TGCGCCAGCAGCTTGAAGGGGGGCGGCGGCCAGCCCCAGCATTTT; CDR3: CASSLKGGGGQPQHF
J: TRBJ1-5; size: .; D: TRBD1; V: TRBV9; DNA: TGTGCCAGCAGCGCCGGGACAGACAATCAGCCCCAGCATTTT; CDR3: CASSAGTDNQPQHF
J: TRBJ2-5; size: .; D: .; V: TRBV6-5; DNA: TGTGCCAGCAGCTCCCTCCATGAGACCCAGTACTTC; CDR3: CASSSLHETQYF
J: TRBJ2-7; size: .; D: TRBD2; V: TRBV11-3; DNA: TGTGCCAGCAGCTTAGGCGGCGGGAGGGAAGACGAGCAGTACTTC; CDR3: CASSLGGGREDEQYF
J: TRBJ2-5; size: .; D: TRBD2; V: TRBV10-2; DNA: TGCGCCAGCAGTTTCGGCGGGAGGGCCGTTGAAGAGACCCAGTACTTC; CDR3: CASSFGGRAVEETQYF
J: TRBJ2-5; size: .; D: .; V: TRBV9; DNA: TGTGCCAGCAGCGTAGGAGACCCACAAGAGACCCAGTACTTC; CDR3: CASSVGDPQETQYF
J: TRBJ2-3; size: .; D: TRBD2; V: TRBV5-4; DNA: TGTGCCACCAATCCGGGACTAGGAAGTACAGATACGCAGTATTTT; CDR3: CATNPGLGSTDTQYF
J: TRBJ2-1; size: .; D: TRBD2; V: TRBV19; DNA: TGTGCCAGTAGTACTTGGACTAGCGGGAGGGCCAATGAGCAGTTCTTC; CDR3: CASSTWTSGRANEQFF
J: TRBJ2-3; size: .; D: .; V: TRBV28; DNA: TGTGCCAGCAGTTTATTTGTTAGCGTGGATACGCAGTATTTT; CDR3: CASSLFVSVDTQYF
J: TRBJ2-1; size: .; D: .; V: TRBV7-9; DNA: TGTGCCAGCAGCTTAGAGGGACGAGGACTTTACAATGAGCAGTTCTTC; CDR3: CASSLEGRGLYNEQFF
J: TRBJ2-1; size: .; D: TRBD2; V: TRBV7-3; DNA: TGTGCCAGCAGCGGGGCTGGACTAGCGGCCGAGCAGTTCTTC; CDR3: CASSGAGLAAEQFF
J: TRBJ1-5; size: few; D: .; V: TRBV29-1; DNA: TGCAGCGTTCACGAGGCTTGGGATCAGCCCCAGCATTTT; CDR3: CSVHEAWDQPQHF
J: TRBJ2-3; size: .; D: .; V: TRBV18; DNA: TGTGCCAGCTCACTAACGGGACGTGGAGATACGCAGTATTTT; CDR3: CASSLTGRGDTQYF
J: TRBJ1-1; size: .; D: .; V: TRBV2; DNA: TGTGCCAGCAGTGAGCGGGGGCATCTAGAGAACACTGAAGCTTTCTTT; CDR3: CASSERGHLENTEAFF
J: TRBJ2-7; size: .; D: TRBD2; V: TRBV7-3; DNA: TGTGCCAGCAGCTCCCAAGCGGGAGGGAACTACGAGCAGTACTTC; CDR3: CASSSQAGGNYEQYF
J: TRBJ2-6; size: .; D: .; V: TRBV5-8; DNA: TGTGCCAGCAGCTTGGGACAGCCCTCTGGGGCCAACGTCCTGACTTTC; CDR3: CASSLGQPSGANVLTF
J: TRBJ2-5; size: .; D: TRBD2; V: TRBV18; DNA: TGTGCCAGCTCAGCGGGGGTCCGGGAGACCCAGTACTTC; CDR3: CASSAGVRETQYF
J: TRBJ1-2; size: few; D: .; V: TRBV27; DNA: TGTGCCAGCAGTCAAAGGCCCGACTATACGGGGCACGGCTACACCTTC; CDR3: CASSQRPDYTGHGYTF
J: TRBJ2-3; size: .; D: TRBD2; V: TRBV18; DNA: TGTGCCAGCTCAAATGTTCTAGCGGGGTCAGATACGCAGTATTTT; CDR3: CASSNVLAGSDTQYF
J: TRBJ2-1; size: .; D: TRBD1; V: TRBV5-6; DNA: TGTGCCAGCAGCTTGGAGTCGGGACAGGGGTGGTACAATGAGCAGTTCTTC; CDR3: CASSLESGQGWYNEQFF
J: TRBJ1-2; size: .; D: .; V: TRBV7-2; DNA: TGTGCCAGCAGCTTAGAAACGCTCGGGAAGCAGGGCTACACCTTC; CDR3: CASSLETLGKQGYTF
J: TRBJ2-1; size: .; D: TRBD2; V: TRBV19; DNA: TGTGCCAGTAGTATCCGGACTAGCGGGAGGGCGAATGAGCAGTTCTTC; CDR3: CASSIRTSGRANEQFF
J: TRBJ2-7; size: .; D: .; V: TRBV28; DNA: TGTGCCAGCAGCCGCCTCCCCCCCGGTGCCTACGAGCAGTACTTC; CDR3: CASSRLPPGAYEQYF
J: TRBJ2-1; size: .; D: .; V: TRBV18; DNA: TGTGCCAGCTCACCCCTCCTCGACCAGGGGTGGTTCTTC; CDR3: CASSPLLDQGWFF
J: TRBJ2-3; size: .; D: TRBD2; V: TRBV11-1; DNA: TGTGCCAGCAGCATAGAAGCGGGAATGAACACAGATACGCAGTATTTT; CDR3: CASSIEAGMNTDTQYF
J: TRBJ1-2; size: .; D: .; V: TRBV9; DNA: TGTGCCAGCAGCATCCCCTCCGATGGCTACACCTTC; CDR3: CASSIPSDGYTF
J: TRBJ2-1; size: once; D: TRBD2; V: TRBV11-2; DNA: TGTGCCAGCAGCTTAGGAGGGAGGGCGGTCGATGAGCAGTTCTTC; CDR3: CASSLGGRAVDEQFF
J: TRBJ2-1; size: .; D: .; V: TRBV5-4; DNA: TGTGCCAGCAGCCCACCGACTAGGGGGGGTTTCAATGAGCAGTTCTTC; CDR3: CASSPPTRGGFNEQFF
J: TRBJ2-2; size: .; D: TRBD2; V: TRBV7-2; DNA: TGTGCCAGCAGCTTAGGAACTAGCGGGTCATGGGGCACCGGGGAGCTGTTTTTT; CDR3: CASSLGTSGSWGTGELFF
J: TRBJ2-2; size: once; D: TRBD2; V: TRBV27; DNA: TGTGCCAGCAGGGGACTAGCGGACACCGGGGAGCTGTTTTTT; CDR3: CASRGLADTGELFF
J: TRBJ2-1; size: .; D: TRBD2; V: TRBV6-4; DNA: TGTGCCAGCAGTGTGTTGGGAGGGGACTACAATGAGCAGTTCTTC; CDR3: CASSVLGGDYNEQFF
J: TRBJ2-1; size: .; D: .; V: TRBV27; DNA: TGTGCCAGCAGTTTATGGGGGCGGGAGACCGTCCATGAGCAGTTCTTC; CDR3: CASSLWGRETVHEQFF
J: TRBJ1-1; size: .; D: .; V: TRBV28; DNA: TGTGCCAGCAGTTTAACAGGCGCGAACACTGAAGCTTTCTTT; CDR3: CASSLTGANTEAFF
J: TRBJ2-3; size: .; D: TRBD2; V: TRBV6-5; DNA: TGTGCCAGCAGTTACAGTCCTAGCGGGAGGGGAGATACGCAGTATTTT; CDR3: CASSYSPSGRGDTQYF
J: TRBJ2-1; size: .; D: .; V: TRBV11-1; DNA: TGTGCCAGCAGCTTATCCCGGGAGCAGTTCTTC; CDR3: CASSLSREQFF
J: TRBJ2-5; size: once; D: TRBD1; V: TRBV11-2; DNA: TGTGCCAGCAGCGCCAGGACAGGGAGGCAAGAGACCCAGTACTTC; CDR3: CASSARTGRQETQYF
J: TRBJ1-4; size: .; D: .; V: TRBV7-8; DNA: TGTGCCAGCAGCTTAGAAGGGAAACTGTTTTTT; CDR3: CASSLEGKLFF
J: TRBJ2-1; size: .; D: .; V: TRBV5-8; DNA: TGTGCCAGCAGCTTGATGAGGGCCAACAATGAGCAGTTCTTC; CDR3: CASSLMRANNEQFF
J: TRBJ1-1; size: .; D: TRBD1; V: TRBV7-6; DNA: TGTGCCAGCAGCTCCTACCGGGACAGGGGGCTTGAAGCTTTCTTT; CDR3: CASSSYRDRGLEAFF
J: TRBJ2-1; size: .; D: .; V: TRBV5-6; DNA: TGTGCCAGCAGTTATGGACTAAGCTCCTACAATGAGCAGTTCTTC; CDR3: CASSYGLSSYNEQFF
J: TRBJ1-1; size: .; D: .; V: TRBV29-1; DNA: TGCACGGCCTCAATGAACACTGAAGCTTTCTTT; CDR3: CTASMNTEAFF
J: TRBJ2-3; size: once; D: TRBD2; V: TRBV11-2; DNA: TGTGCCAGCACACGACGACTAGCGGGAGGTCTGTCCGGGGCAGATACGCAGTATTTT; CDR3: CASTRRLAGGLSGADTQYF
J: TRBJ2-7; size: .; D: TRBD1; V: TRBV7-2; DNA: TGTGCCAGCAGCTTAGACAGGGGCGTCTACGAGCAGTACTTC; CDR3: CASSLDRGVYEQYF
J: TRBJ2-4; size: .; D: .; V: TRBV7-2; DNA: TGTGCCAGCAGCTCCCCGGCAGGGAAGGCAAACATTCAGTACTTC; CDR3: CASSSPAGKANIQYF
J: TRBJ1-5; size: .; D: TRBD1; V: TRBV6-1; DNA: TGTGCCAGCAGTGAAGCGGCGGACAGGCGGGTCGGCAATCAGCCCCAGCATTTT; CDR3: CASSEAADRRVGNQPQHF
J: TRBJ1-2; size: .; D: .; V: TRBV7-9; DNA: TGTGCCAGCAGCTTAGCCGGTGATGGCTACACCTTC; CDR3: CASSLAGDGYTF
J: TRBJ2-4; size: .; D: TRBD1; V: TRBV7-3; DNA: TGTGCCAGCAGCCCCGGGACAGGGGTAAACATTCAGTACTTC; CDR3: CASSPGTGVNIQYF
J: TRBJ1-5; size: few; D: .; V: TRBV6-1; DNA: TGTGCCAGCACCGAGCTGAGCAATCAGCCCCAGCATTTT; CDR3: CASTELSNQPQHF